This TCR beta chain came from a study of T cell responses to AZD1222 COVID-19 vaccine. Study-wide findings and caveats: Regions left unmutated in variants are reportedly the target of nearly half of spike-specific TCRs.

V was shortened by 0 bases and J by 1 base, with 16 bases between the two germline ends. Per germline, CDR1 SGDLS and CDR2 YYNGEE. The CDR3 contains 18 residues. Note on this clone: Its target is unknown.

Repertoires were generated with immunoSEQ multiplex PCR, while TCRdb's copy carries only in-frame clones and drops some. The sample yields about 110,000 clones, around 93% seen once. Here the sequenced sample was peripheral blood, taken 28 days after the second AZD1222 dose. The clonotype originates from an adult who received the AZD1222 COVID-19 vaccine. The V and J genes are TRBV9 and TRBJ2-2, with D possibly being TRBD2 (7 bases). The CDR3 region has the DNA TGTGCCAGCAGCGTAGCCCCCCACAGGGAGGGGAACACCGGGGAGCTGTTTTTT. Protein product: CASSVAPHREGNTGELFF.